Following are 28 T cell receptor beta chains from one sample sequenced in a study of CD8 T cells in ankylosing spondylitis. In TCRdb, the 5' RACE reads were re-called with MiXCR into one record per CDR3 protein. The data contain about 150,000 distinct CDR3 sequences, roughly 6.6% of them singletons. What was sequenced was blood, either unsorted or a sorted T cell fraction (not recorded which). Receptors originate from a female donor with ankylosing spondylitis or in good health (not recorded which).

V gene TRBV4-2 combines with J gene TRBJ1-1; no clear D. V gave up 4 bases and J gave up 3 bases, with 9 bases separating them. CDR1 and CDR2 (germline): LGHNA, YNFKEQ. CDR3 length equals 13 residues. CDR3: CASSPRVHTEAFF. The CDR3 nucleotides are TGTGCCAGCAGCCCCCGGGTCCACACTGAAGCTTTCTTT.

This clonotype was seen many times. The genes are TRBV20-1 and TRBJ1-6; D is unclear. The germline V and J ends were trimmed by 3 bases and 4 bases, with 10 bases remaining between them. This CDR3 is 14 amino acids long. The germline V gene has CDR1 DFQATT and CDR2 SNEGSKA (reference sequence). CDR3 nucleotide sequence: TGCAGTGCTAGGAATGGTCCGTATAATTCACCCCTCCACTTT. Translated: CSARNGPYNSPLHF.

Ten or more counts support this clonotype. This chain connects TRBV29-1 to TRBJ1-4; D is possibly TRBD1 (5 bases). Germline CDR1 SQVTM, CDR2 ANQGSEA. CDR3 length: 13 amino acids. V lost 5 bases to trimming and J lost 6 bases, with 13 bases between them. For the CDR3, the DNA is TGCAGCGTTACCCGGGACGGTTATGAAAAACTGTTTTTT. The encoded protein is CSVTRDGYEKLFF.

This clonotype was recorded at least ten times. V and J are TRBV20-1 and TRBJ2-1; 9 nucleotides agree with TRBD2. Germline CDR1 is DFQATT and CDR2 is SNEGSKA (reference sequence). J lost 1 base, V lost 5 bases, and 12 bases had no gene match. This CDR3 is built from 17 residues. In DNA form, the CDR3 reads TGCAGTGCTCGACTAGCGGATCTCCTCAGGTCCTACAATGAGCAGTTCTTC. Its translation: CSARLADLLRSYNEQFF.

This clonotype was seen repeatedly, ten times or more. This chain connects TRBV7-2 to TRBJ1-6; D perhaps matches TRBD1 (5 bases). The CDR3 contains 12 residues. The germline gives CDR1 SGHTA, CDR2 FQGNSA. Between the trimmed V and J ends, which lost 4 bases and 10 bases, there was a span of 8 bases. In DNA form, the CDR3 reads TGTGCCAGCAGCTCAGGGCGATCACCCCTCCACTTT. Translating gives CASSSGRSPLHF.

This clonotype showed up many times. The rearrangement joins TRBV4-2 to TRBJ1-1; 8 positions agree with TRBD1. V was pared by 4 bases and J by 2 bases, with 6 bases of the junction left unmatched. Per germline, CDR1 LGHNA and CDR2 YNFKEQ. The CDR3 totals 15 residues. The CDR3 loop reads CASSRSDRANTEAFF. CDR3 sequence (DNA): TGTGCCAGCAGCCGATCGGACAGGGCCAACACTGAAGCTTTCTTT.

V usage is TRBV30 and J usage is TRBJ2-5; maybe TRBD2 (7 bases). CDR1 and CDR2 from the germline V gene are GTSNPN and SVGIG (reference sequence). This CDR3 is built from 16 residues. V was clipped by 2 bases and J by 5 bases, with 21 bases between them. In nucleotides, the CDR3 is TGTGCCTGGAGTCCCTCCATGCGGGGGCCCCGGGAGACCCAGTACTTC. This translates into CAWSPSMRGPRETQYF.

This clonotype appeared many times. The gene calls are TRBV2 and TRBJ2-3, with TRBD1 matching 10 bases. This CDR3 spans 18 amino acids. Germline V gene lookup returns CDR1 SNHLY and CDR2 FYNNEI. V gave up 6 bases and J gave up 2 bases; unmatched junction bases: 14. CDR3 amino acids: CASRERERTGGYTDTQYF. The CDR3 region has the DNA TGTGCCAGCAGGGAGAGAGAGCGGACAGGGGGATACACAGATACGCAGTATTTT. Full variable domain (rest looked up from reference TRBV2 and TRBJ2-3): EPEVTQTPSHQVTQMGQEVILRCVPISNHLYFYWYRQILGQKVEFLVSFYNNEISEKSEIFDDQFSVERPDGSNFTLKIRSTKLEDSAMYFCASRERERTGGYTDTQYFGPGTRLTVL.

Many counts were recorded for this clonotype. This chain uses TRBV7-2 with TRBJ1-2, with 8 bases identical to TRBD1. The CDR3 runs to 15 residues. Trimming took 5 bases from V and 1 from J; bases not matched to a gene: 6. Germline lookup yields CDR1 SGHTA and CDR2 FQGNSA. CDR3 protein: CASSPRQGSNYGYTF. CDR3 nucleotide sequence: TGTGCCAGCAGCCCAAGACAGGGGAGTAACTATGGCTACACCTTC.

This clonotype was observed a handful of times. The chain couples TRBV5-1 to TRBJ2-3, with TRBD1 matching 10 bases. This CDR3 spans 14 amino acids. The germline gives CDR1 SGHRS, CDR2 YFSETQ. V gave up 4 bases and J gave up 5 bases; unmatched junction bases: 4. The CDR3 loop reads CASSIWTGGDTQYF. In DNA, the CDR3 is TGCGCCAGCAGCATATGGACAGGGGGAGATACGCAGTATTTT.

This clonotype has ten or more counts. This chain links TRBV5-1 with TRBJ2-1, with 13 bases identical to TRBD2. Germline trimming cut 0 bases from V and 1 base from J; bases unmatched to any gene: 4. Germline V CDR1 and CDR2: SGHRS, YFSETQ. The CDR3 covers 18 residues. CDR3 sequence: CASSLGLAGGFSYNEQFF. The CDR3 DNA reads TGCGCCAGCAGCTTGGGACTAGCGGGGGGCTTTTCCTACAATGAGCAGTTCTTC. The full variable domain, rest sourced from reference TRBV5-1 and TRBJ2-1, is KAGVTQTPRYLIKTRGQQVTLSCSPISGHRSVSWYQQTPGQGLQFLFEYFSETQRNKGNFPGRFSGRQFSNSRSEMNVSTLELGDSALYLCASSLGLAGGFSYNEQFFGPGTRLTVL.

This clonotype came up many times. Compared with germline, one end of the junction differs, possibly owing to a read error. The J gene is TRBJ2-7, the V gene TRBV7-6; D is tentatively TRBD1 or TRBD2 (5 bases each). Germline V CDR1 and CDR2: SGHVS, FNYEAQ. The CDR3 contains 13 residues. The CDR3 protein is CASSLAGGYEQYF. The CDR3, as DNA: TGTGCCAGCAGTTTAGCTGGGGGCTACGAGCAGTACTTC. The whole variable domain, remainder taken from reference TRBV7-6 and TRBJ2-7, is GAGVSQSPRYKVTKRGQDVALRCDPISGHVSLYWYRQALGQGPEFLTYFNYEAQQDKSGLPNDRFSAERPEGSISTLTIQRTEQRDSAMYRCASSLAGGYEQYFGPGTRLTVT.

This clonotype was recorded many times. This chain links TRBV20-1 with TRBJ2-2; D is perhaps TRBD1 (6 bases). Germline V gives CDR1 DFQATT, CDR2 SNEGSKA (reference sequence). This CDR3 is 15 amino acids long. Trimming cost V 5 bases and J 2 bases, with 15 bases left between them. This CDR3 is CSAPFGTQNTGELFF. The CDR3, as DNA: TGCAGTGCTCCGTTCGGGACACAAAACACCGGGGAGCTGTTTTTT.

To note about this clonotype: This could be a read error, since a much larger clone is one nucleotide away. The chain uses TRBV3-1 and TRBJ1-1; D gene uncertain. The CDR3 has 15 residues. Germline V gene lookup returns CDR1 LGHDT and CDR2 YNNKEL (reference sequence). The CDR3 DNA follows: TGTGCCAGCTGCCAAGGAGGAGGATGGAACACTGAAGCTTTCTTT. Amino acid sequence: CASCQGGGWNTEAFF.

In its sample, this clonotype was seen many times. The chain combines TRBV24-1 with TRBJ2-5; 12 bases match TRBD1. With 3 bases clipped from V and 5 bases from J, the junction kept 9 bases outside the gene matches. Germline CDR1 KGHDR, CDR2 SFDVKD. The CDR3 loop spans 17 amino acids. Here the CDR3 reads CATSDAPGQGAFETQYF. In DNA, the CDR3 is TGTGCCACCAGTGATGCTCCGGGACAGGGGGCGTTTGAGACCCAGTACTTC.

Many counts were recorded for this clonotype. The rearrangement joins TRBV12-3 or TRBV12-4 to TRBJ1-1; D perhaps matches TRBD1 (5 bases). The CDR3 runs to 13 residues. V dropped 5 bases and J dropped 8 bases, with 15 bases sitting between them. The CDR3 DNA sequence: TGTGCCAGCAGTCTAGGGGTGACAGACGAAGCTTTCTTT. Its translation: CASSLGVTDEAFF.

This clonotype was seen repeatedly, ten times or more. The CDR3 DNA reads as TGTGCCAGCAGCTTAACCCCCGACCTCGGGGGAGAAAAACTGTTTTTT. It yields the protein CASSLTPDLGGEKLFF. The chain is built from TRBV7-8 and TRBJ1-4, with a weak D call TRBD1 (5 bases). The CDR3 is 16 residues long. The germline V gene encodes CDR1 SGHVS and CDR2 FQNEAQ. Trimming took off 2 bases at V and 8 bases at J, with 18 bases between the two ends.

Many counts were recorded for this clonotype. The chain is built from TRBV29-1 and TRBJ2-7; D not resolved. The CDR3 loop spans 11 amino acids. Trimming shortened V by 6 bases and J by 7 bases, and 13 bases separated the two germline ends. The germline V gene has CDR1 SQVTM and CDR2 ANQGSEA. CDR3 amino acids: CSVAVVGEQYF. The CDR3 DNA reads TGCAGCGTCGCCGTTGTGGGTGAGCAGTACTTC.

The chain employs TRBV20-1 and TRBJ2-1; TRBD2 might be the D (5 bases). The CDR3 runs to 18 residues. CDR1 DFQATT and CDR2 SNEGSKA come from the germline V gene (reference sequence). V lost 0 bases to trimming and J lost 0 bases, with 18 bases between them. This chain's CDR3 is CSARDHGGPLNSYNEQFF. The CDR3 DNA follows: TGCAGTGCTAGAGATCACGGCGGGCCCTTAAACTCCTACAATGAGCAGTTCTTC.

This clonotype was recorded at least ten times. The chain has TRBV5-1 and TRBJ2-3; D possibly corresponds to TRBD1 (5 bases). The CDR3 runs to 14 residues. Looked up from germline, CDR1 is SGHRS and CDR2 is YFSETQ. Trimming left V 1 base short and J 4 bases short, with 10 bases between. The CDR3 DNA reads as TGCGCCAGCAGCTTGAAAGGGGCGTCAGATACGCAGTATTTT. Amino acids: CASSLKGASDTQYF.

The CDR3: CASSLDPRQVTYQETQYF. The CDR3 nucleotides read TGTGCCAGCAGCTTAGATCCACGACAGGTTACGTACCAAGAGACCCAGTACTTC. V and J are TRBV11-2 and TRBJ2-5; maybe TRBD1 (6 bases). Per the germline V gene, CDR1 is SGHAT and CDR2 is FQNNGV. This CDR3 has 18 amino acids. The V and J ends lost 0 bases and 0 bases respectively, with 17 bases between them.

There are many counts of this clonotype. The chain has TRBV7-2 and TRBJ2-3; D gene unclear. CDR1 and CDR2 (germline): SGHTA, FQGNSA. V lost 5 bases to trimming and J lost 2 bases, with 14 bases between them. CDR3 size: 15 residues. As DNA, the CDR3 is TGTGCCAGCAGCCCCTTAACGCCTATCACAGATACGCAGTATTTT. It specifies CASSPLTPITDTQYF.

This clonotype was observed many times. The J gene is TRBJ1-5, the V gene TRBV27; D is ambiguous. The V end was cut by 5 bases, the J end by 9 bases, with 17 bases between. The CDR3 is made up of 14 amino acids. Per the germline V gene, CDR1 is MNHEY and CDR2 is SMNVEV (reference sequence). In nucleotides, the CDR3 is TGTGCCAGCAGTCCCTCGGGTGCTTTACCGCCCCAGCATTTT. This sequence encodes CASSPSGALPPQHF.

This clonotype was seen repeatedly, ten times or more. The chain is built from TRBV12-3 or TRBV12-4 and TRBJ2-7, with a weak D call TRBD2 (5 bases). Trimming took off 6 bases at V and 5 bases at J, with 11 bases between the two ends. The length of the CDR3 is 12 residues. DNA for the CDR3: TGTGCCAGCAGGCGCACAGCGGACGAGCAGTACTTC. Its protein is CASRRTADEQYF.

This clonotype was counted at least ten times. The chain couples TRBV6-5 to TRBJ2-4, with 9 bases aligning to TRBD2. Trimming cost V 0 bases and J 8 bases; bases outside gene matches: 8. CDR3 size: 16 residues. Germline V gene data show CDR1 as MNHEY and CDR2 as SVGAGI. Written as DNA, the CDR3 is TGTGCCAGCAGTTACTCAGTGCGGGGGGGAGAGGACATTCAGTACTTC. It codes for CASSYSVRGGEDIQYF.

This clonotype appeared many times. The rearrangement joins TRBV5-1 to TRBJ2-5; the match to TRBD2 covers 15 bases. The CDR3 length is 17 residues. Germline values: CDR1 SGHRS, CDR2 YFSETQ. V shed 4 bases and J 3 bases; nucleotides not matched to a gene: 7. In DNA form, the CDR3 reads TGCGCCAGCAGCCGGACTAGCGGGGGGGGCCGAGAAGAGACCCAGTACTTC. Protein product: CASSRTSGGGREETQYF. The variable domain in full, completed from reference TRBV5-1 and TRBJ2-5, reads KAGVTQTPRYLIKTRGQQVTLSCSPISGHRSVSWYQQTPGQGLQFLFEYFSETQRNKGNFPGRFSGRQFSNSRSEMNVSTLELGDSALYLCASSRTSGGGREETQYFGPGTRLLVL.

This clonotype was recorded a few times. The chain combines TRBV9 with TRBJ2-3; 13 bases fit TRBD2. The CDR3 is 18 amino acids. Germline V CDR1 and CDR2: SGDLS, YYNGEE. V shed 2 bases, J shed 1 base, and the junction held 7 bases outside the gene matches. For the CDR3, the DNA is TGTGCCAGCAGCGTCCGACTAGCGGGGGGCCGGGGCACAGATACGCAGTATTTT. It translates to CASSVRLAGGRGTDTQYF. Full variable domain (missing parts from reference TRBV9 and TRBJ2-3): DSGVTQTPKHLITATGQRVTLRCSPRSGDLSVYWYQQSLDQGLQFLIQYYNGEERAKGNILERFSAQQFPDLHSELNLSSLELGDSALYFCASSVRLAGGRGTDTQYFGPGTRLTVL.

Turning to this clonotype: This may come from a read error, since a much larger clone is one base off. The chain couples TRBV24-1 to TRBJ1-2; D gene ambiguous. The CDR3 is 11 residues long. CDR1 is KGHDR, CDR2 SFDVKD, per germline. The CDR3 nucleotides read TGTACCACCAGTGACCTATATGGCTACACCTTC. Its translation: CTTSDLYGYTF.